Shown below are 14 T cell receptor beta chains from a single sample sequenced in a study of shared clonotypes between healthy human individuals. Here immunoSEQ multiplex PCR was the method, and the copy in TCRdb shows in-frame clones only, minus some. Among about 680,000 clones, 60% to 75% were seen once, and the ten largest hold around 2%. What was sequenced was memory CD4+ T cells sorted from blood. Subset specified: CD45RA-negative fraction. Receptor source: a woman aged 25-40 years in good health.

The chain joins TRBV7-2 to TRBJ1-5; D unclear. This CDR3 has 15 amino acids. Germline CDR1 is SGHTA and CDR2 is FQGNSA. V was cut by 6 bases and J by 3 bases, with 15 bases left in between. The CDR3 DNA is TGTGCCAGCAGTCTAAATGGGCAGTACAATCAGCCCCAGCATTTT. This sequence encodes CASSLNGQYNQPQHF.

This chain uses TRBV27 with TRBJ2-1; 9 nucleotides agree with TRBD1. The germline V gene has CDR1 MNHEY and CDR2 SMNVEV (reference sequence). V gave up 8 bases and J gave up 9 bases; unmatched junction bases: 8. The CDR3 covers 13 residues. CDR3 loop: CASATGGRAEQFF. CDR3 bases: TGTGCCAGCGCGACAGGGGGGCGGGCTGAGCAGTTCTTC.

The rearrangement uses TRBV28 and TRBJ2-7, with D unclear. The CDR3 consists of 11 residues. V was cut by 10 bases and J by 4 bases, with 11 bases left in between. The V gene's germline CDR1 is MDHEN and CDR2 SYDVKM. This CDR3 is CATHVGYEQYF. DNA of the CDR3: TGTGCCACCCATGTGGGTTACGAGCAGTACTTC.

CDR3 residues: CASSLVLRNQPQHF. CDR3 coding DNA: TGTGCCAGCAGCTTAGTTTTGAGAAATCAGCCCCAGCATTTT. This chain connects TRBV7-2 to TRBJ1-5; no clear D gene. Trimming took off 1 base at V and 4 bases at J, with 8 bases between the two ends. The CDR3 is 14 amino acids. Germline-derived CDR1 and CDR2 are SGHTA and FQGNSA.

The V gene is TRBV5-1, the J gene TRBJ2-7; TRBD1 matches 10 bases. Germline loops: CDR1 SGHRS, CDR2 YFSETQ. There are 16 residues in the CDR3. Trimming at V came to 4 bases and at J to 3 bases, leaving 10 bases not matched to a gene. The CDR3 DNA reads TGCGCCAGCAGCGGGGGACAGGGGAGCCTAGACTACGAGCAGTACTTC. Its translation is CASSGGQGSLDYEQYF.

J is TRBJ2-5 and V is TRBV5-1; 7 bases agree with TRBD1. With V trimmed by 4 bases and J by 3 bases, 6 bases remained unmatched. The germline V gene has CDR1 SGHRS and CDR2 YFSETQ. CDR3 length: 14 residues. The DNA of the CDR3 is TGCGCCAGCAGCCCCGGGACAGCAAAAGAGACCCAGTACTTC. Translating it yields CASSPGTAKETQYF.

The chain is built from TRBV4-2 and TRBJ2-1, with TRBD2 matching 9 bases. There are 16 residues in the CDR3. V lost 1 base to trimming and J lost 5 bases; unmatched junction nucleotides: 6. CDR1 and CDR2 from the germline V gene are LGHNA and YNFKEQ. The CDR3 bases are TGTGCCAGCAGCCAAGCTGGGACTAGCAGTAACAATGAGCAGTTCTTC. This encodes CASSQAGTSSNNEQFF.

The chain uses TRBV6-5 and TRBJ2-2, with D possibly TRBD2 on 6 matching bases. CDR3 length equals 15 residues. Germline V CDR1 and CDR2: MNHEY, SVGAGI. Trimming shortened V by 1 base and J by 5 bases, and 11 bases separated the two germline ends. The CDR3, as DNA: TGTGCCAGCAGTTACTTGGGGGGAGGTACCGGGGAGCTGTTTTTT. This gives the protein CASSYLGGGTGELFF.

The chain has TRBV5-1 and TRBJ2-1; no definite D call. The ends were cut back, 0 bases at V and 4 bases at J, with 11 bases in the middle. This CDR3 has 15 amino acids. Per the germline V gene, CDR1 is SGHRS and CDR2 is YFSETQ. The CDR3 here is CASSLGQMWYNEQFF. Written as DNA, the CDR3 is TGCGCCAGCAGCTTGGGTCAGATGTGGTACAATGAGCAGTTCTTC. Drawing the rest from reference TRBV5-1 and TRBJ2-1, the complete variable domain is KAGVTQTPRYLIKTRGQQVTLSCSPISGHRSVSWYQQTPGQGLQFLFEYFSETQRNKGNFPGRFSGRQFSNSRSEMNVSTLELGDSALYLCASSLGQMWYNEQFFGPGTRLTVL.

The V and J genes are TRBV2 and TRBJ2-7; tentatively, D is TRBD1 (6 bases). V lost 10 bases, J lost 9 bases, and 10 bases lay in between. The V gene's germline CDR1 is SNHLY and CDR2 FYNNEI. This CDR3 is built from 9 residues. CDR3 protein: CAIGGGQYF. The CDR3, as DNA: TGTGCCATTGGGGGCGGGCAGTACTTC.

This chain uses TRBV7-9 with TRBJ2-3, with 12 bases matching TRBD2. Germline lookup yields CDR1 SEHNR and CDR2 FQNEAQ (reference sequence). V was pared by 4 bases and J by 7 bases, with 3 bases of the junction left unmatched. CDR3 size: 14 residues. The CDR3 loop reads CASSSSGRVNTQYF. For the CDR3, the DNA is TGTGCCAGCAGCTCTAGCGGGAGGGTAAATACGCAGTATTTT.

The genes are TRBV5-1 and TRBJ2-2; no reliable D call. This CDR3 is built from 15 residues. V lost 1 base and J 5 bases, leaving 12 bases between the germline ends. Germline loops: CDR1 SGHRS, CDR2 YFSETQ. The chain's CDR3 is CASSLTNLGTGELFF. The DNA for the CDR3 is TGCGCCAGCAGCTTGACTAATTTGGGAACCGGGGAGCTGTTTTTT. The full variable domain, with the rest looked up from reference TRBV5-1 and TRBJ2-2, is KAGVTQTPRYLIKTRGQQVTLSCSPISGHRSVSWYQQTPGQGLQFLFEYFSETQRNKGNFPGRFSGRQFSNSRSEMNVSTLELGDSALYLCASSLTNLGTGELFFGEGSRLTVL.

V is TRBV30 and J is TRBJ1-2; 7 nucleotides agree with TRBD1. The V segment lost 5 bases and the J segment 6 bases; nucleotides outside the gene matches: 6. There are 12 residues in the CDR3. Germline CDR1 and CDR2: GTSNPN and SVGIG (reference sequence). The CDR3 bases are TGTGCCTGGGTTGGGACAGACAATGGCTACACCTTC. Amino acids: CAWVGTDNGYTF. Supplemented by reference TRBV30 and TRBJ1-2, the full variable domain reads SQTIHQWPATLVQPVGSPLSLECTVEGTSNPNLYWYRQAAGRGLQLLFYSVGIGQISSEVPQNLSASRPQDRQFILSSKKLLLSDSGFYLCAWVGTDNGYTFGSGTRLTVV.

The V call is TRBV21-1, the J call TRBJ1-4; no check of the table's D call, TRBD1, against the DNA was made. TRBV21-1 is recorded as a pseudogene. CDR3 length equals 22 residues. CDR3 sequence reads: CASSPQRYIPRNLVQVNKKLFF. The CDR3 bases are TGTGCCAGCAGCCCGCAAAGATACATCCCTCGCAATCTTGTACAAGTTAATAAAAAACTGTTTTTT.